This entry features one T cell receptor beta chain sequence. Its antigen is as yet unknown. V shed 4 bases and J shed 6 bases, with 19 bases lying between them. Per the germline V gene, CDR1 is SGHAT and CDR2 is FQNNGV. The CDR3 is 16 residues long. Template switching created a universal primer site, and the cDNA included unique molecular identifiers. Each CDR3 protein is one row after TCRdb ran MiXCR on the 5' RACE reads. This sample carries around 670,000 distinct CDR3 sequences, around 6% of them seen once, and the ten largest clones take roughly 1.6%. The data are from a study of identical twins. The study, taken as a whole, reports: Models came in too low on out-of-frame TCR alpha sharing in monozygotic twins.

The chain combines TRBV11-2 with TRBJ2-1, with D maybe TRBD1 (6 bases). This TCR came from a man younger than 35 in good health. Sequencing was done on a sample of naive T cells sorted from blood. The CDR3 region has the DNA TGTGCCAGCAGCTCTAGGACGAGACAGGTAGTCAATGAGCAGTTCTTC. Translated: CASSSRTRQVVNEQFF.